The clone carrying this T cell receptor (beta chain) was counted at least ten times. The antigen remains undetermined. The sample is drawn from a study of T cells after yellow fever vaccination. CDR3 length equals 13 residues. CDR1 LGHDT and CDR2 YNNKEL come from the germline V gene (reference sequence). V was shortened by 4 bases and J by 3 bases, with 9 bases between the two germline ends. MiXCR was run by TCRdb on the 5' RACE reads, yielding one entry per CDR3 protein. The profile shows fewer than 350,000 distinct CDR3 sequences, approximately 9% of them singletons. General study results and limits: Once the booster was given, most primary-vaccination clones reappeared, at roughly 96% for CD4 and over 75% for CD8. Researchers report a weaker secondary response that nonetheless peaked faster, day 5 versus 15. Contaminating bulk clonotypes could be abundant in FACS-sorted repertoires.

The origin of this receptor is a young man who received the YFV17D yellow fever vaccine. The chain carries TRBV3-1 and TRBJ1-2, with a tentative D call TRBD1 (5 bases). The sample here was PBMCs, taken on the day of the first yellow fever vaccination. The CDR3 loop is CASSLQGYYGYTF. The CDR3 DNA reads TGTGCCAGCAGCCTGCAGGGATACTATGGCTACACCTTC.